These T cell receptor beta chains were read from a single sample in a study of OX40 agonist ivuxolimab in advanced cancers. This table comes from immunoSEQ multiplex PCR, and its TCRdb copy is limited to in-frame clones, with some not included. In the table there are over 150,000 clones, around 94% of which are singletons. The specimen comprised CD4+ or CD8+ T cells sorted from blood, sampled in a trial of the OX40 agonist ivuxolimab. These receptors all stem from an adult with an advanced solid tumor such as melanoma, head and neck, liver or kidney cancer. Each CDR3 is given with its conserved first and last residue. A D gene is named only where the DNA matches it firmly. Part of the rows lack a size; the others show once, few, many or a class for expanded clones.

CDR3 protein	CDR3 DNA	clone size	D gene	V gene	J gene
CASSYRDRGNTEAFF	TGCGCCAGCAGCTATAGGGACAGGGGAAACACTGAAGCTTTCTTT	.	TRBD1	TRBV5-1	TRBJ1-1
CASSEAVGYTGTGRREGADTQYF	TGTGCCAGCAGTGAAGCAGTTGGGTATACCGGGACAGGGAGGCGAGAGGGGGCAGATACGCAGTATTTT	once	TRBD1	TRBV6-1	TRBJ2-3
CASSEYGEQFF	TGTGCCAGCAGTGAATATGGTGAGCAGTTCTTC	.	.	TRBV25-1	TRBJ2-1
CASSRGTDGNTIYF	TGCGCCAGCAGTCGCGGGACGGATGGAAACACCATATATTTT	.	.	TRBV10-2	TRBJ1-3
CASPVGGSPGAFF	TGTGCCAGTCCGGTCGGGGGCTCCCCTGGAGCTTTCTTT	.	.	TRBV19	TRBJ1-1
CAVQGRQGYEQYF	TGTGCCGTCCAAGGGAGGCAGGGCTACGAGCAGTACTTC	.	.	TRBV25-1	TRBJ2-7
CASSLVRETQYF	TGTGCCAGCAGCTTAGTTAGAGAGACCCAGTACTTC	.	.	TRBV7-6	TRBJ2-5
CASSLTQTWEETQYF	TGTGCCAGCAGCCTTACCCAGACCTGGGAGGAGACCCAGTACTTC	.	.	TRBV5-6	TRBJ2-5
CASSLDGTSGGGGTQYF	TGTGCCAGCAGCTTAGATGGGACTAGCGGGGGCGGAGGTACGCAGTATTTT	once	TRBD2	TRBV11-3	TRBJ2-3
CASSPGQAEAYEQYF	TGTGCCAGCTCACCCGGACAGGCGGAGGCCTACGAGCAGTACTTC	.	TRBD1	TRBV18	TRBJ2-7
CASSLAAVNTEAFF	TGTGCCAGCAGCTTAGCGGCAGTGAACACTGAAGCTTTCTTT	.	.	TRBV7-3	TRBJ1-1
CASGLLSKGSATFNQPQHF	TGTGCTAGTGGTTTGCTCTCAAAGGGGTCCGCTACCTTCAATCAGCCCCAGCATTTT	.	.	TRBV12-5	TRBJ1-5
CASSRQGSGELFF	TGTGCCAGCTCACGCCAGGGGTCCGGGGAGCTGTTTTTT	.	.	TRBV18	TRBJ2-2
CASSEAVNQPQHF	TGTGCCAGCAGTGAGGCAGTTAATCAGCCCCAGCATTTT	few	.	TRBV6-1	TRBJ1-5
CASSLEAGTGELFF	TGTGCCAGCAGCTTAGAGGCCGGCACCGGGGAGCTGTTTTTT	.	.	TRBV7-7	TRBJ2-2